This T cell receptor (beta chain) appears in the sequencing data of a study of T-cell memory formation after mild COVID-19. One entry per CDR3 protein results from TCRdb running MiXCR on the 5' RACE reads. The sample contains more than 300,000 distinct CDR3 sequences, more than 20% of which appear only once. The receptor was derived from a man aged 18 to 35 who had mild COVID-19 (a few samples of this study predate the infection). Cell type and time point are not known. Sequencing input: PBMCs or a T cell subset sorted from them (not recorded which).

CDR3 nucleotides: TGTGCCAGCAGTTACTCTGGGGCACGAGAAAAACTGTTTTTT. This encodes CASSYSGAREKLFF. The gene calls are TRBV6-5 and TRBJ1-4, with a possible D match to TRBD1 (5 bases). Per germline, CDR1 MNHEY and CDR2 SVGAGI. CDR3 length equals 14 residues. Trimming removed 0 bases at V and 8 bases at J, with 10 bases between.